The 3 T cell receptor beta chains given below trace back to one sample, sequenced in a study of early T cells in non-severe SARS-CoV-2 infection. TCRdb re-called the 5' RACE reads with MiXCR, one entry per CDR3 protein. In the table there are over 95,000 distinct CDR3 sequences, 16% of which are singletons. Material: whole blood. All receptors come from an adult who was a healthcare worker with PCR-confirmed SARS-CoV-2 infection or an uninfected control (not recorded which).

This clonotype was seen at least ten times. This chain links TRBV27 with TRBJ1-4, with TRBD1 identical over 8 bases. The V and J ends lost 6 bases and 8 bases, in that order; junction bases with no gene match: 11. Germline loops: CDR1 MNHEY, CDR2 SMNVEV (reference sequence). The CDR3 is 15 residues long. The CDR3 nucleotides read TGTGCCAGCAGCCACCGGGACAGGTCCAGGGAAAAACTGTTTTTT. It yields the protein CASSHRDRSREKLFF.

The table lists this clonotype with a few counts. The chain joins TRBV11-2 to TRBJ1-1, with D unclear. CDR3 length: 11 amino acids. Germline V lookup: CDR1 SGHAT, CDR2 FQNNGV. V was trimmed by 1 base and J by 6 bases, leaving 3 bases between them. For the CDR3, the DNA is TGTGCCAGCAGCTTAGTGTCTGAAGCTTTCTTT. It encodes CASSLVSEAFF.

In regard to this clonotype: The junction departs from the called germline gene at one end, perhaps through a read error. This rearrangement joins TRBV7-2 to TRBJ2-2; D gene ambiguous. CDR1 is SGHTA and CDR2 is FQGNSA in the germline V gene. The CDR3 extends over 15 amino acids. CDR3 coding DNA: TGTGCCAGCGGCTTAATAGGGCTGTTCACCGGGGAGCTGTTTTTT. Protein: CASGLIGLFTGELFF.